The 21 T cell receptor beta chains below all came from one sample that was sequenced in a study of T cell responses to AZD1222 COVID-19 vaccine. Here immunoSEQ multiplex PCR was the method, and the copy in TCRdb shows in-frame clones only, minus some. The data contain 150,000 to 200,000 clones, approximately 94% of them singletons. The source material was peripheral blood, sampled 28 days after the second AZD1222 dose. The receptors come from an adult who received the AZD1222 COVID-19 vaccine.

The chain combines TRBV6-6 with TRBJ1-5; 7 bases map to TRBD1. V was clipped by 8 bases and J by 7 bases; unmatched bases: 8. CDR3 length: 13 amino acids. Germline CDR1 reads MNHNY; CDR2 reads SVGAGI (reference sequence). CDR3 sequence reads: CASRRGLGQPQHF. CDR3 nucleotide sequence: TGTGCCAGCCGGAGGGGGCTGGGGCAGCCCCAGCATTTT.

This chain joins TRBV6-5 and TRBJ2-1; 13 nucleotides agree with TRBD2. CDR3 length: 14 amino acids. CDR1 is MNHEY and CDR2 is SVGAGI in the germline V gene. V was clipped by 7 bases and J by 7 bases; unmatched bases: 4. The CDR3 reads CASIGLAGVNEQFF. CDR3 coding DNA: TGTGCCAGCATCGGACTAGCGGGAGTGAATGAGCAGTTCTTC.

The genes are TRBV3-1 (or the pseudogene TRBV3-2) and TRBJ2-4; 8 bases agree with TRBD1. The trim removed 3 bases at V and 1 base at J, leaving 2 bases unmatched. Per the germline V gene, CDR1 is LGHDT and CDR2 is YNNKEL (reference sequence). The CDR3 has 15 residues. CDR3 region: CASSQTGEAKNIQYF. The CDR3 DNA reads as TGTGCCAGCAGCCAGACAGGGGAGGCCAAAAACATTCAGTACTTC.

As to this clone: This same CDR3 is encoded by further DNA sequences in the sample. The J gene is TRBJ1-6, the V gene TRBV14; the D is unclear. Germline V gene data show CDR1 as SGHDN and CDR2 as FVKESK. This CDR3 is built from 14 residues. V was pared by 0 bases and J by 8 bases, with 8 bases between. The CDR3 nucleotides are TGTGCCAGCAGCCAAGACCAGAGGTATTCACCCCTCCACTTT. Encoded protein: CASSQDQRYSPLHF.

The rearrangement links TRBV4-3 to TRBJ2-1; D uncertain. Trimming removed 0 bases at V and 5 bases at J, with 5 bases between. Per germline, CDR1 LGHNA and CDR2 YSLEER. The CDR3 runs to 13 residues. Written as DNA, the CDR3 is TGCGCCAGCAGCCAAGATGGAGACAATGAGCAGTTCTTC. It encodes CASSQDGDNEQFF.

The rearrangement joins TRBV7-9 to TRBJ2-1; 9 bases are shared with TRBD1. CDR1 is SEHNR and CDR2 is FQNEAQ in the germline V gene (reference sequence). J gave up 4 bases and V 3 bases, and 7 bases lay outside the gene matches. The CDR3 has 16 amino acids. This CDR3 is CASSLEQGASYNEQFF. The CDR3, as DNA: TGTGCCAGCAGCTTGGAACAGGGGGCCAGTTACAATGAGCAGTTCTTC.

The chain uses TRBV2 and TRBJ2-4; unclear D gene. The CDR3 extends over 13 amino acids. Germline loops: CDR1 SNHLY, CDR2 FYNNEI. Trimming took 7 bases from V and 0 from J, leaving 7 bases between them. The CDR3 DNA is TGTGCCAGCATAGATTTAGCCAAAAACATTCAGTACTTC. It translates to CASIDLAKNIQYF. Full variable domain (outside the CDR3, taken from reference TRBV2 and TRBJ2-4): EPEVTQTPSHQVTQMGQEVILRCVPISNHLYFYWYRQILGQKVEFLVSFYNNEISEKSEIFDDQFSVERPDGSNFTLKIRSTKLEDSAMYFCASIDLAKNIQYFGAGTRLSVL.

This sequence joins TRBV10-3 and TRBJ2-1, with D possibly being TRBD2 (6 bases). CDR3 size: 13 residues. V lost 5 bases to trimming and J lost 5 bases, with 10 bases between them. Per the germline V gene, CDR1 is ENHRY and CDR2 is SYGVKD. The DNA of the CDR3 is TGTGCCATCAGTCCGGGAGAGGACAATGAGCAGTTCTTC. Protein: CAISPGEDNEQFF.

V usage is TRBV7-9 and J usage is TRBJ2-1, with 13 bases aligning to TRBD2. The J segment lost 8 bases and the V segment lost 2 bases, leaving 3 bases of the junction unmatched. CDR1 and CDR2 (germline): SEHNR, FQNEAQ (reference sequence). CDR3 length: 15 residues. The CDR3 spells CASSLTSGRAHEQFF. DNA for the CDR3: TGTGCCAGCAGCTTAACTAGCGGGAGGGCCCATGAGCAGTTCTTC.

The chain employs TRBV15 and TRBJ2-5, with unresolved D. CDR3 length: 14 amino acids. The germline CDR1 and CDR2 sequences are LNHNV and YYDKDF (reference sequence). V was clipped by 4 bases and J by 1 base, with 10 bases between them. CDR3 in DNA: TGTGCCACCAGCATCTACCCGGCCCAAGAGACCCAGTACTTC. Translation gives CATSIYPAQETQYF.

The gene calls are TRBV18 and TRBJ2-6; weak D call: TRBD1 (6 bases). Germline CDR1 reads KGHSH; CDR2 reads LQKENI. The CDR3 is made up of 15 amino acids. V lost 8 bases and J 4 bases, leaving 15 bases between the germline ends. CDR3 amino acids: CASRDTGRGANVLTF. The CDR3 DNA is TGTGCCAGCAGAGATACAGGGCGCGGGGCCAACGTCCTGACTTTC.

The V gene is TRBV7-7, the J gene TRBJ2-3; D ambiguous. Germline loops: CDR1 SSHAT, CDR2 FNYEAQ (reference sequence). Trimming removed 1 base from V and 0 bases from J, with 8 bases in between. The CDR3 has 15 amino acids. CDR3 DNA: TGTGCCAGCAGCTTAGGGGGAACTAGCACAGATACGCAGTATTTT. It codes for CASSLGGTSTDTQYF.

This chain connects TRBV7-9 to TRBJ1-2; TRBD1 is a possible D gene (5 bases). CDR1 is SEHNR and CDR2 is FQNEAQ in the germline V gene (reference sequence). This CDR3 is 13 amino acids long. V lost 3 bases and J 3 bases, leaving 8 bases between the germline ends. The CDR3 loop reads CASSLGGDYGYTF. The DNA of the CDR3 is TGTGCCAGCAGCTTGGGGGGTGACTATGGCTACACCTTC.

A few counts support this clone. The J gene is TRBJ2-7, the V gene TRBV13; no reliable D call. V was trimmed by 5 bases and J by 4 bases, leaving 9 bases between them. Germline CDR1 and CDR2: PRHDT and FYEKMQ (reference sequence). This CDR3 is built from 12 residues. CDR3 DNA: TGTGCCAGCAGCAGGGATCGGTACGAGCAGTACTTC. Translated: CASSRDRYEQYF.

This chain uses TRBV28 with TRBJ1-4; D perhaps matches TRBD1 (6 bases). Trimming took off 5 bases at V and 5 bases at J, with 15 bases between the two ends. Germline CDR1 is MDHEN and CDR2 is SYDVKM. CDR3 length equals 15 residues. CDR3 residues: CASSNPTGANEKLFF. The DNA for the CDR3 is TGTGCCAGCAGTAACCCGACAGGAGCGAATGAAAAACTGTTTTTT.

This rearrangement joins TRBV6-5 to TRBJ2-7, with D maybe TRBD1 (6 bases). Germline V gene sequence: CDR1 MNHEY, CDR2 SVGAGI. V gave up 6 bases and J gave up 3 bases, with 15 bases separating them. The CDR3 loop spans 14 amino acids. CDR3 DNA sequence: TGTGCCAGCAGCAGAGAAACAGGGTACTACGAGCAGTACTTC. The encoded protein is CASSRETGYYEQYF.

This CDR3 is CASSIGTSGQETQYF. In DNA, the CDR3 is TGTGCCAGCTCAATTGGGACTAGCGGCCAAGAGACCCAGTACTTC. The chain uses TRBV18 and TRBJ2-5, with 11 positions matching TRBD2. V was clipped by 5 bases and J by 1 base; unmatched bases: 3. The CDR3 runs to 15 residues. CDR1 and CDR2 (germline): KGHSH, LQKENI. The full variable domain, its missing parts supplied by reference TRBV18 and TRBJ2-5, is NAGVMQNPRHLVRRRGQEARLRCSPMKGHSHVYWYRQLPEEGLKFMVYLQKENIIDESGMPKERFSAEFPKEGPSILRIQQVVRGDSAAYFCASSIGTSGQETQYFGPGTRLLVL.

V gene TRBV18 combines with J gene TRBJ1-2; D perhaps matches TRBD1 (6 bases). Germline V gene data show CDR1 as KGHSH and CDR2 as LQKENI. This CDR3 has 14 amino acids. V was shortened by 3 bases and J by 6 bases, with 14 bases between the two germline ends. CDR3 coding DNA: TGTGCCAGCTCACCTCAGGGGAGCCGACATGGCTACACCTTC. It specifies CASSPQGSRHGYTF. The whole variable domain, filled in from reference TRBV18 and TRBJ1-2, reads NAGVMQNPRHLVRRRGQEARLRCSPMKGHSHVYWYRQLPEEGLKFMVYLQKENIIDESGMPKERFSAEFPKEGPSILRIQQVVRGDSAAYFCASSPQGSRHGYTFGSGTRLTVV.

The genes are TRBV16 and TRBJ1-6; possible D gene TRBD1, 5 bases. Looked up from germline, CDR1 is KGHSY and CDR2 is FQNENV. Trimming removed 6 bases from V and 10 bases from J, with 13 bases in between. This CDR3 has 13 residues. CDR3 DNA: TGTGCCAGCAGTCCGGGGGTGAACTCACCCCTCCACTTT. This gives the protein CASSPGVNSPLHF.

The DNA of the CDR3 is TGCGCCAGCAGCCAAGACAGGGATTGGTCCTACGAGCAGTACTTC. It encodes CASSQDRDWSYEQYF. The V gene is TRBV4-3, the J gene TRBJ2-7; a weak D match, TRBD1 (5 bases). Germline CDR1 and CDR2: LGHNA and YSLEER. V was cut by 0 bases and J by 1 base, with 10 bases left in between. This CDR3 is 15 amino acids long.

The V call is TRBV29-1, the J call TRBJ2-1; the match to TRBD2 covers 8 bases. The V and J ends lost 5 bases and 6 bases, in that order; junction bases with no gene match: 3. The CDR3 runs to 12 residues. Per the germline V gene, CDR1 is SQVTM and CDR2 is ANQGSEA. CDR3 protein: CSVHAGGNEQFF. The CDR3 coding sequence is TGCAGCGTTCACGCGGGGGGCAATGAGCAGTTCTTC.